This T cell receptor beta chain was found in a study of blood T cell repertoires in COVID-19. Assay: immunoSEQ multiplex PCR; the TCRdb copy retains only in-frame clones and omits some. The data hold tens of thousands of clones, with approximately 90% observed a single time. The clonotype was recovered from a male donor with acute or convalescent COVID-19. Specimen: peripheral blood.

The CDR3 loop reads CASMGRYNEQFF. The CDR3 bases are TGTGCCAGCATGGGGCGGTACAATGAGCAGTTCTTC. The V gene is TRBV6-5, the J gene TRBJ2-1; tentatively, D is TRBD1 (5 bases). The CDR3 length is 12 residues. The V end lost 7 bases, the J end lost 4 bases, and 8 bases lay between the germline ends. Germline values: CDR1 MNHEY, CDR2 SVGAGI.